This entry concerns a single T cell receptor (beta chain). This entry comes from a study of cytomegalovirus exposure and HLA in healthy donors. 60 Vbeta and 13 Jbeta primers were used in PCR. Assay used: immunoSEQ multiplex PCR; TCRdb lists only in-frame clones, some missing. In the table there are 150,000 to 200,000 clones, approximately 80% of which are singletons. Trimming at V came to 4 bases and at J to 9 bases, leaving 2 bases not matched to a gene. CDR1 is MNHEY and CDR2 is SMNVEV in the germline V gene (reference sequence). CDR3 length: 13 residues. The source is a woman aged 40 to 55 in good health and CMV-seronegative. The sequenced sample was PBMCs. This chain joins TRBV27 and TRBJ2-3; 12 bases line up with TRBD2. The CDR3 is CASSSGLAGTQYF. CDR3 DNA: TGTGCCAGCAGTTCGGGACTAGCGGGCACGCAGTATTTT.